The present TCR beta chain was sequenced within a study of blood T cell repertoires in COVID-19. Study-wide background: Both acute and convalescent COVID-19 samples were obtained from the United States, Italy and Spain. T cells, B-cell-depleted T cells, or PBMCs supplied cDNA or gDNA.

Per the original methods: Reference gene primer amplification yielded estimated nucleated cell counts. The data were produced by immunoSEQ multiplex PCR, yet TCRdb's version contains in-frame clones alone and is incomplete. D and trimming were read from the DNA, whereas the V and J calls and clone size are those reported in that table. The data contain about 110,000 clones, 75% to 85% of them singletons. The CDR3 is made up of 13 amino acids. CDR1 and CDR2 (germline): LGHDT, YNNKEL (reference sequence). Trimming shortened V by 5 bases and J by 4 bases, and 11 bases separated the two germline ends. The clonotype was recovered from a man between 65 and 80 years old with acute or convalescent COVID-19. The V and J genes are TRBV3-1 (or the pseudogene TRBV3-2) and TRBJ1-2; D is unresolved. Sequenced sample: peripheral blood. CDR3 loop: CASSGRSSYGYTF. The CDR3 DNA reads TGTGCCAGCAGCGGCCGAAGTTCCTATGGCTACACCTTC.